This TCR beta chain stems from a study of tumor-infiltrating lymphocytes in primary liver carcinoma. This clonotype was counted many times. Its antigen remains unidentified. Losses at the gene ends were 0 bases for V and 5 bases for J; bases not matched to a gene: 15. The germline gives CDR1 DFQATT, CDR2 SNEGSKA (reference sequence). The CDR3 is made up of 17 amino acids. Both RNA and DNA were isolated together from around 18-30 mg of bulk tissue that had not been sorted. cDNA specific to TCR beta was made from 500 ng of total RNA, with a constant-region primer employed for priming. Three nested multiplex PCR rounds, a slightly modified ARM-PCR, produced the libraries for TCR beta. TRBV1-TRBV30 forward primers and a C-beta reverse primer were used in the first two PCR rounds, which each ran for about 9 cycles. A single record per CDR3 protein comes from TCRdb applying MiXCR to the multiplex PCR reads. This table holds under 90,000 distinct CDR3 sequences, about three quarters found once.

Findings and limits, study-wide: For tumor-adjacent and tumor-blood pairs, overlap was less than that seen for tumor region pairs.

This clonotype was sampled from a man aged 40-50 years with primary liver carcinoma and hepatitis B virus infection. Sequences were obtained from liver tumor tissue from sampling region 1. Subset defined: tumor region T1, superior pole. The chain carries TRBV20-1 and TRBJ2-5; the match to TRBD2 covers 7 bases. CDR3 protein: CSAREVAGLSFMETQYF. In DNA, the CDR3 is TGCAGTGCTAGAGAGGTAGCGGGTCTTTCCTTTATGGAGACCCAGTACTTC.